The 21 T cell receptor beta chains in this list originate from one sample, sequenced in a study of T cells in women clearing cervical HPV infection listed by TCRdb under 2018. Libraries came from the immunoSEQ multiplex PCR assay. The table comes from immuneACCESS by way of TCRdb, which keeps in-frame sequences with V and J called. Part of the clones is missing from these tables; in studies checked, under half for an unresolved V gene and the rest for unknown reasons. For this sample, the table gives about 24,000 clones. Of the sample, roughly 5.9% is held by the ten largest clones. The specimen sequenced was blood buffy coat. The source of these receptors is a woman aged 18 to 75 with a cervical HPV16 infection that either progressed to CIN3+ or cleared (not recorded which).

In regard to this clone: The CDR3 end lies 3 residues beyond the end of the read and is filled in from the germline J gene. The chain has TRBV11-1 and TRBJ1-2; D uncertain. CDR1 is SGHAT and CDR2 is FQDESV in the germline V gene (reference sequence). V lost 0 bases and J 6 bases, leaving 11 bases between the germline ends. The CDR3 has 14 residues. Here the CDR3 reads CASSLAGNRDGYTF. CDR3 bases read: TGTGCCAGCAGCTTAGCTGGAAACAGAGATGGC.

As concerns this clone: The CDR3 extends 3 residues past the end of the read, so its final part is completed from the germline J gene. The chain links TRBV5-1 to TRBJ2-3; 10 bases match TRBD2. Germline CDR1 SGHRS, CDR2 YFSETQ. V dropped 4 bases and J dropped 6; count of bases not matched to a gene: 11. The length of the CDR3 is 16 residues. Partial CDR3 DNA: TGCGCCAGCAGCGCTAAGACTAGCGGGTTAATGGATACG. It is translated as CASSAKTSGLMDT. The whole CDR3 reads CASSAKTSGLMDTQYF.

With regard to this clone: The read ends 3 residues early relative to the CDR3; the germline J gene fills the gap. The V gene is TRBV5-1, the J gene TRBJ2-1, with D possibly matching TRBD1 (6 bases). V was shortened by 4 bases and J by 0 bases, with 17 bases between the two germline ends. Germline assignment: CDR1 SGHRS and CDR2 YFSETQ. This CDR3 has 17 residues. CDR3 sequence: CASSPRGQSSSYNEQFF. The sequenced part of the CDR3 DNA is TGCGCCAGCAGCCCAAGAGGACAGTCGAGCTCCTACAATGAG.

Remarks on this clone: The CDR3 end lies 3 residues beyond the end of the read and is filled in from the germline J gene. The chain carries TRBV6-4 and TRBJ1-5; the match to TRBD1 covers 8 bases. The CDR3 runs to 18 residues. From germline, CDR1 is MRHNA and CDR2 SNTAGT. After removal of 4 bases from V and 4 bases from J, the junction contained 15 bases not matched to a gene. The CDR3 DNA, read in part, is TGTGCCAGCAGTGCCTCAGGGGGCATAACGCAACTAAATCAGCCC. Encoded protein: CASSASGGITQLNQP. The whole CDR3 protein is CASSASGGITQLNQPQHF.

The covered CDR3 bases are TGCGCCAGCAGCCAAGAAAGGGGACAGGGGCAA. Translation: CASSQERGQGQ. The complete CDR3 reads CASSQERGQGQAFF. The rearrangement joins TRBV4-1 to TRBJ1-1; 10 nucleotides line up with TRBD1. The read terminates 3 residues ahead of where the CDR3 ends, so the germline J gene completes it. CDR1 is MGHRA and CDR2 is YSYEKL in the germline V gene. The CDR3 has 14 residues.

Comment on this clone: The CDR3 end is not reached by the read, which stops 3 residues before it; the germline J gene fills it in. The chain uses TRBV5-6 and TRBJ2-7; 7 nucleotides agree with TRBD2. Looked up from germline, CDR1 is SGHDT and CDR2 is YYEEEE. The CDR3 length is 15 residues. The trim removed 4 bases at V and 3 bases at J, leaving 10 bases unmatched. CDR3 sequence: CASSQVGGTHYEQYF. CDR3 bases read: TGTGCCAGCAGCCAGGTGGGGGGGACCCACTACGAG.

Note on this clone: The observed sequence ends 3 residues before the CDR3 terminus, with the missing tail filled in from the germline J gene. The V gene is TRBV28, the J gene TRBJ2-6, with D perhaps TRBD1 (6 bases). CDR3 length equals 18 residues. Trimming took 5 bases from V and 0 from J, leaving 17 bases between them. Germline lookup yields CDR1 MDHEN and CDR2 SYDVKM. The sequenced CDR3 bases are TGTGCCAGCAGTGTCTTCAGGGGCTCCCCCTCTGGGGCCAACGTC. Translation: CASSVFRGSPSGANV. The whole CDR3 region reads CASSVFRGSPSGANVLTF. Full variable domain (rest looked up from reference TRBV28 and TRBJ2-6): DVKVTQSSRYLVKRTGEKVFLECVQDMDHENMFWYRQDPGLGLRLIYFSYDVKMKEKGDIPEGYSVSREKKERFSLILESASTNQTSMYLCASSVFRGSPSGANVLTFGAGSRLTVL.

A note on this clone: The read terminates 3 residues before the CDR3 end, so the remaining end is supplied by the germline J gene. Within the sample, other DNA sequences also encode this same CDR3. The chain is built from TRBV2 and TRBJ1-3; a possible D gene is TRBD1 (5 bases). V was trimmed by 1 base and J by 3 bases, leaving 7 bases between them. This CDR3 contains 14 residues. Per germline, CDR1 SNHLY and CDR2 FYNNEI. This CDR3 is CASSEGGFGNTIYF. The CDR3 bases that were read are TGTGCCAGCAGTGAAGGGGGCTTTGGAAACACC. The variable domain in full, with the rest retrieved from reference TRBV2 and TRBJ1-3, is EPEVTQTPSHQVTQMGQEVILRCVPISNHLYFYWYRQILGQKVEFLVSFYNNEISEKSEIFDDQFSVERPDGSNFTLKIRSTKLEDSAMYFCASSEGGFGNTIYFGEGSWLTVV.

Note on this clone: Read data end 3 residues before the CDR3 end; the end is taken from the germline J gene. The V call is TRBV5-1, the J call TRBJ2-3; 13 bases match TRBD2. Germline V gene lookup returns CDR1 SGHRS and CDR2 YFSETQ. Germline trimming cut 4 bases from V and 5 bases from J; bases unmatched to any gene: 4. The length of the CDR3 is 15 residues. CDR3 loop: CASSPGLAGVDTQYF. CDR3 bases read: TGCGCCAGCAGCCCCGGACTAGCGGGGGTAGATACG.

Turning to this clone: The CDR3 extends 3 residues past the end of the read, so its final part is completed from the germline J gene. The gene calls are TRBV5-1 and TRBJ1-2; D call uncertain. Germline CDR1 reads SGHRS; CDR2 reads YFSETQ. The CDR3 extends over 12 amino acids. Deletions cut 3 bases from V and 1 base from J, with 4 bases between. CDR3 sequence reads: CASSSNNYGYTF. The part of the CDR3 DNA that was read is TGCGCCAGCAGCTCTAATAACTATGGC.

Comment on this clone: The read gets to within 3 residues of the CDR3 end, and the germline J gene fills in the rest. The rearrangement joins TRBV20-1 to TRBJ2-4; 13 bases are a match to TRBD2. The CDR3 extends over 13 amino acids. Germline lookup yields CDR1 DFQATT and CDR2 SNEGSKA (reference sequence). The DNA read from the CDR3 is TGCAGTGCTAGAGAGACTAGCGGGGGGACT. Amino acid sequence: CSARETSGGT. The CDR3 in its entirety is CSARETSGGTQYF.

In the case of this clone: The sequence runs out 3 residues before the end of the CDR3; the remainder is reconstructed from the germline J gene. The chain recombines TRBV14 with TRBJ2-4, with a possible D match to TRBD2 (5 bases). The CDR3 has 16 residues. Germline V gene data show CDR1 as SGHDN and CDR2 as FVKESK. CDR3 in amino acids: CASSQSGTGKRETQYF. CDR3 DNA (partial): TGTGCCAGCAGCCAAAGTGGCACGGGGAAGAGGGAGACT.

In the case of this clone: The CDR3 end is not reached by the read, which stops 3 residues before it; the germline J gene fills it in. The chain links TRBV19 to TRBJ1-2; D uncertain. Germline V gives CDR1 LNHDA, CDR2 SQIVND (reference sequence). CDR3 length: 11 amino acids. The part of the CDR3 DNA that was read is TGTGCCAGTAGTAACACAGATACC. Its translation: CASSNTDT. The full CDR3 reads CASSNTDTYTF. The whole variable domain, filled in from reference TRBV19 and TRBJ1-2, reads DGGITQSPKYLFRKEGQNVTLSCEQNLNHDAMYWYRQDPGQGLRLIYYSQIVNDFQKGDIAEGYSVSREKKESFPLTVTSAQKNPTAFYLCASSNTDTYTFGSGTRLTVV.

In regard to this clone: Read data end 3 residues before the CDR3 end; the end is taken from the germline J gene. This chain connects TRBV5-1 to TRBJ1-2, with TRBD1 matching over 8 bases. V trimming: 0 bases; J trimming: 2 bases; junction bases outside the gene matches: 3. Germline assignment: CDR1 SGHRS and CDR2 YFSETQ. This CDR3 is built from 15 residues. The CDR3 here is CASSLGQGRNYGYTF. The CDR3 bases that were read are TGCGCCAGCAGCTTGGGACAGGGGAGGAACTATGGC.

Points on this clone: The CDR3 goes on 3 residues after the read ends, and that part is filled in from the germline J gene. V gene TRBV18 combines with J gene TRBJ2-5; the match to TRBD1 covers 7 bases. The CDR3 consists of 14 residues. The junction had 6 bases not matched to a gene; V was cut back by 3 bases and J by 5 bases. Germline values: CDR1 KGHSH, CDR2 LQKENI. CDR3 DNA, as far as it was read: TGTGCCAGCTCACCTACCGGGACAGTGGAGACC. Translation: CASSPTGTVET. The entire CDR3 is CASSPTGTVETQYF.

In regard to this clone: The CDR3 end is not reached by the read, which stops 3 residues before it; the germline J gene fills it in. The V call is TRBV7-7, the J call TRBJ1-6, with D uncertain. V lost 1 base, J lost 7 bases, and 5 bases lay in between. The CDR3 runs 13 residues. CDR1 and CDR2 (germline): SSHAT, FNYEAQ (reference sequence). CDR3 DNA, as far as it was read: TGTGCCAGCAGCTTAGACAGAAATTCACCC. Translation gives CASSLDRNSP. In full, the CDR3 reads CASSLDRNSPLHF.

Here the CDR3 reads CASSWGSGGSDTQYF. CDR3 bases read: TGTGCCAGCAGTTGGGGTAGCGGGGGGTCAGATACG. J is TRBJ2-3 and V is TRBV27; 10 bases agree with TRBD2. The read ends 3 residues early relative to the CDR3; the germline J gene fills the gap. J was trimmed by 4 bases and V by 4 bases; bases with no gene match: 5. This CDR3 spans 15 amino acids. Germline V gene data show CDR1 as MNHEY and CDR2 as SMNVEV (reference sequence).

The sequenced part of the CDR3 DNA is TGTGCCAGCTCACTCCAGGGTAATCAGCCT. Translation: CASSLQGNQP. The full CDR3 protein is CASSLQGNQPQYF. J is TRBJ2-4 and V is TRBV18; weak D call: TRBD1 (5 bases). Read sequence stops 3 residues before the CDR3 end, and the germline J gene provides the missing end. Germline lookup yields CDR1 KGHSH and CDR2 LQKENI. The CDR3 has 13 amino acids.

CDR3 DNA, as far as it was read: TGTGCCATCAGTAACAGGGCAAACACTGAA. It codes for CAISNRANTE. The full CDR3 protein is CAISNRANTEAFF. The V gene is TRBV10-3, the J gene TRBJ1-1, with D perhaps TRBD1 (6 bases). The read stops 3 residues short of the end of the CDR3; the missing end is completed from the germline J gene. CDR3 length equals 13 residues. The germline V and J ends were trimmed by 5 bases and 2 bases, with 9 bases remaining between them. In germline, CDR1 is ENHRY, CDR2 SYGVKD.

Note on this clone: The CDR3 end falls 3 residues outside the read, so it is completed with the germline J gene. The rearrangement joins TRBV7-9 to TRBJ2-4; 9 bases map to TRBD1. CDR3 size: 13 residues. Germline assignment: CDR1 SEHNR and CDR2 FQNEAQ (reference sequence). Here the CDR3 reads CASSEQGAWGQYF. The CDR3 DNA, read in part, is TGTGCCAGCAGCGAACAGGGGGCTTGGGGT.

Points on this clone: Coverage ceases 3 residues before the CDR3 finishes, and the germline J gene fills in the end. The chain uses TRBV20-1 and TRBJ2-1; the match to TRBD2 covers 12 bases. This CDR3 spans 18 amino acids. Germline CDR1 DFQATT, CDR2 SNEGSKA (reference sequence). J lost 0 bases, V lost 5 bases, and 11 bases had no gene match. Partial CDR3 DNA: TGCAGTGCTTACCGGACTAGCGGGGAACTAAGCTCCTACAATGAG. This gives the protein CSAYRTSGELSSYNE. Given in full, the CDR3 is CSAYRTSGELSSYNEQFF.